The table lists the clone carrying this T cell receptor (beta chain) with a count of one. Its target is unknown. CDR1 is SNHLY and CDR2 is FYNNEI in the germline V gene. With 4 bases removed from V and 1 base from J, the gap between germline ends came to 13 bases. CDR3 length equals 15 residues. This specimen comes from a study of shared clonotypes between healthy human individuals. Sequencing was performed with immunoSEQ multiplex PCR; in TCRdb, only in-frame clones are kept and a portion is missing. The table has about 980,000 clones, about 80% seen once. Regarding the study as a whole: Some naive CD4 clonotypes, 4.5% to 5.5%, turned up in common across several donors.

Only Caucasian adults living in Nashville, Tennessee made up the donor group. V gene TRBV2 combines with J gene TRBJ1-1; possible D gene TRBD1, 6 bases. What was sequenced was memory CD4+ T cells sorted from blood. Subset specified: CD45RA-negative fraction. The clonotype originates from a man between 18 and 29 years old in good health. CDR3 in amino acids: CASSALGGANTEAFF. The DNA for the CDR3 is TGTGCCAGCAGTGCTTTAGGGGGGGCGAACACTGAAGCTTTCTTT.